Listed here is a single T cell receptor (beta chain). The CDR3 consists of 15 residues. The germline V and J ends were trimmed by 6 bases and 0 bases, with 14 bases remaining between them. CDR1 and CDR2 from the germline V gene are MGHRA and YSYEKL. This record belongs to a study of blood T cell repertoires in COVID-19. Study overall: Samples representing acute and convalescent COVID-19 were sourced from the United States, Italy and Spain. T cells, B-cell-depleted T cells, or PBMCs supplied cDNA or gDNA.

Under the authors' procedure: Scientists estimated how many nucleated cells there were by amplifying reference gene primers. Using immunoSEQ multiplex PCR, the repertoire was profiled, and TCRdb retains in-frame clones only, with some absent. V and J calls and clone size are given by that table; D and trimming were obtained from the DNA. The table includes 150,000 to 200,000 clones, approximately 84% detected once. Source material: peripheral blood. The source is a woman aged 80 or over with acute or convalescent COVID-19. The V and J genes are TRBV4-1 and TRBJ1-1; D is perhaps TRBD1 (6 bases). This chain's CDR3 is CASSTGKGMNTEAFF. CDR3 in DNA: TGCGCCAGCAGTACAGGGAAGGGGATGAACACTGAAGCTTTCTTT.